Listed here are 30 T cell receptor beta chains from one sample, sequenced in a study of CD8 T cells in Susac syndrome. With random hexamers, reverse transcription was performed on roughly 0.5 to 1 ug of RNA. TCRdb independently ran MiXCR on the immunoSEQ multiplex PCR reads; one entry per CDR3 protein. The sample includes more than 200,000 distinct CDR3 sequences, roughly 90% seen only once; the top ten take around 0.15%. Sequencing was performed on CD8+ T cells from PBMCs. The receptors here all came from a human donor with multiple sclerosis.

This clonotype was observed a handful of times. The chain links TRBV12-3 or TRBV12-4 to TRBJ2-7; the match to TRBD1 covers 7 bases. The CDR3 consists of 15 residues. With 3 bases clipped from V and 0 bases from J, the junction kept 5 bases outside the gene matches. CDR3 bases: TGTGCCAGCAGTTTCGCCCGGGACAGCTCCTACGAGCAGTACTTC. Protein sequence: CASSFARDSSYEQYF.

The chain recombines TRBV11-2 with TRBJ1-1; D ambiguous. This CDR3 has 17 amino acids. Trimming removed 5 bases at V and 6 bases at J, with 25 bases between. CDR1 and CDR2 (germline): SGHAT, FQNNGV. The CDR3, as DNA: TGTGCCAGCAGCCTTTTAAGCATCAGGTCCATGTCTGCTGAAGCTTTCTTT. Encoded protein: CASSLLSIRSMSAEAFF.

This sequence joins TRBV7-6 and TRBJ2-7; TRBD1 or TRBD2 may be the D gene (5 bases each). The CDR3 has 13 residues. Germline values: CDR1 SGHVS, CDR2 FNYEAQ. Trimming removed 1 base at V and 3 bases at J, with 7 bases between. Written as DNA, the CDR3 is TGTGCCAGCAGCTTAGGGGGGTTCTACGAGCAGTACTTC. Protein product: CASSLGGFYEQYF.

The chain carries TRBV29-1 and TRBJ1-3; the D is unclear. The CDR3 consists of 14 residues. V lost 0 bases, J lost 5 bases, and 11 bases lay in between. Germline lookup yields CDR1 SQVTM and CDR2 ANQGSEA. CDR3 amino acids: CSVEDLTSRNTIYF. The CDR3 region has the DNA TGCAGCGTTGAAGATCTGACATCACGAAACACCATATATTTT.

V gene TRBV2 combines with J gene TRBJ2-1, with 9 bases matching TRBD1. The CDR3 extends over 14 amino acids. Germline V gives CDR1 SNHLY, CDR2 FYNNEI. V lost 8 bases to trimming and J lost 6 bases; unmatched junction nucleotides: 8. The CDR3 here is CASYPGQGPNEQFF. The CDR3 DNA reads TGTGCCAGCTACCCGGGACAGGGACCCAATGAGCAGTTCTTC.

The rearrangement uses TRBV20-1 and TRBJ1-1; D is possibly TRBD1 (5 bases). Trimming removed 4 bases at V and 3 bases at J, with 18 bases between. Germline V gives CDR1 DFQATT, CDR2 SNEGSKA (reference sequence). This CDR3 is built from 15 residues. The CDR3 DNA is TGCAGTGCTATCCAAAGGGCAGGGCTGGACACTGAAGCTTTCTTT. It codes for CSAIQRAGLDTEAFF.

This clonotype was seen only a few times. The chain recombines TRBV7-9 with TRBJ2-7; D is unresolved. CDR1 SEHNR and CDR2 FQNEAQ come from the germline V gene (reference sequence). The CDR3 totals 13 residues. V lost 3 bases, J lost 7 bases, and 13 bases lay in between. The DNA for the CDR3 is TGTGCCAGCAGCTTTTACGTCTCATCGGAGCAGTACTTC. This translates into CASSFYVSSEQYF.

The genes are TRBV7-9 and TRBJ2-7; D uncertain. With 0 bases removed from V and 0 bases from J, the gap between germline ends came to 18 bases. The CDR3 totals 18 residues. In germline, CDR1 is SEHNR, CDR2 FQNEAQ (reference sequence). Written as DNA, the CDR3 is TGTGCCAGCAGCTTAGCGGGTCAGGTGTTTATAGGCTCCTACGAGCAGTACTTC. It is translated as CASSLAGQVFIGSYEQYF.

The chain joins TRBV29-1 to TRBJ2-4; TRBD2 matches at 12 bases. CDR1 is SQVTM, CDR2 ANQGSEA, per germline. The CDR3 is made up of 15 amino acids. CDR3 in amino acids: CPGEVPGTSGNIQYF. The CDR3 DNA sequence: TGCCCTGGTGAGGTACCCGGGACTAGCGGGAACATTCAGTACTTC.

The chain carries TRBV11-2 and TRBJ2-1, with D unresolved. Trimming shortened V by 0 bases and J by 0 bases, and 6 bases separated the two germline ends. CDR3 length: 15 residues. Germline lookup yields CDR1 SGHAT and CDR2 FQNNGV. Here the CDR3 reads CASSLEESSYNEQFF. The CDR3 DNA follows: TGTGCCAGCAGCTTAGAAGAGAGCTCCTACAATGAGCAGTTCTTC.

The rearrangement uses TRBV19 and TRBJ1-1, with D perhaps TRBD1 (5 bases). The CDR3 has 15 residues. Deletions cut 2 bases from V and 0 bases from J, with 10 bases between. In germline, CDR1 is LNHDA, CDR2 SQIVND (reference sequence). The CDR3 loop reads CASSISGRMNTEAFF. CDR3 in DNA: TGTGCCAGTAGTATATCGGGACGGATGAACACTGAAGCTTTCTTT.

The chain joins TRBV9 to TRBJ2-7; a weak D match, TRBD1 (5 bases). The CDR3 covers 14 residues. The germline V and J ends were trimmed by 0 bases and 4 bases, with 11 bases remaining between them. In germline, CDR1 is SGDLS, CDR2 YYNGEE. CDR3 nucleotide sequence: TGTGCCAGCAGCGTAGCTCTAGGGGAATACGAGCAGTACTTC. This codes for CASSVALGEYEQYF.

The chain couples TRBV20-1 to TRBJ2-4; TRBD2 agrees at 9 bases. The CDR3 is 12 amino acids. CDR1 and CDR2 from the germline V gene are DFQATT and SNEGSKA (reference sequence). J was trimmed by 9 bases and V by 4 bases; bases with no gene match: 4. The CDR3 is CSATGLASIQYF. CDR3 coding DNA: TGCAGTGCTACAGGACTAGCGTCCATTCAGTACTTC.

This rearrangement joins TRBV30 to TRBJ2-1; the match to TRBD2 covers 7 bases. This CDR3 has 14 residues. Per the germline V gene, CDR1 is GTSNPN and CDR2 is SVGIG (reference sequence). Trimming cost V 0 bases and J 8 bases; bases outside gene matches: 7. DNA for the CDR3: TGTGCCTGGAGTGTACTGTTAACTAGCGATGAGCAGTTCTTC. Its protein is CAWSVLLTSDEQFF.

The rearrangement uses TRBV5-6 and TRBJ2-1, with D unresolved. V was shortened by 2 bases and J by 9 bases, with 9 bases between the two germline ends. In germline, CDR1 is SGHDT, CDR2 YYEEEE. The CDR3 has 12 amino acids. In DNA form, the CDR3 reads TGTGCCAGCAGCTTATTATCGCTTGAGCAGTTCTTC. This encodes CASSLLSLEQFF.

The chain joins TRBV9 to TRBJ2-7, with D uncertain. The CDR3 spans 12 residues. Germline CDR1 reads SGDLS; CDR2 reads YYNGEE. The V and J ends lost 0 bases and 6 bases respectively, with 7 bases between them. The CDR3 region is CASSVGAGEQYF. CDR3 bases: TGTGCCAGCAGCGTAGGTGCCGGCGAGCAGTACTTC.

The chain combines TRBV4-1 with TRBJ2-3; D is possibly TRBD2 (5 bases). Per the germline V gene, CDR1 is MGHRA and CDR2 is YSYEKL. V shed 0 bases and J shed 10 bases, with 17 bases lying between them. The CDR3 totals 15 residues. CDR3 DNA sequence: TGCGCCAGCAGCCAAGAGAGGGCTGGCCGAGGATCGCAGTATTTT. Residues: CASSQERAGRGSQYF.

The chain carries TRBV20-1 and TRBJ2-1; TRBD2 matches at 10 bases. The CDR3 covers 14 residues. Per germline, CDR1 DFQATT and CDR2 SNEGSKA (reference sequence). V was clipped by 3 bases and J by 2 bases; unmatched bases: 1. CDR3 region: CSASTSGTYNEQFF. CDR3 sequence (DNA): TGCAGTGCTAGCACTAGCGGGACCTACAATGAGCAGTTCTTC.

This sequence joins TRBV7-9 and TRBJ1-5; weak D call: TRBD1 (5 bases). The CDR3 is 14 amino acids. V was pared by 1 base and J by 8 bases, with 12 bases between. Germline V gives CDR1 SEHNR, CDR2 FQNEAQ (reference sequence). For the CDR3, the DNA is TGTGCCAGCAGCTTAGGAGGGGTCCCGAAGCCCCAGCATTTT. Protein sequence: CASSLGGVPKPQHF. The variable domain in full, with the rest retrieved from reference TRBV7-9 and TRBJ1-5, is DTGVSQNPRHKITKRGQNVTFRCDPISEHNRLYWYRQTLGQGPEFLTYFQNEAQLEKSRLLSDRFSAERPKGSFSTLEIQRTEQGDSAMYLCASSLGGVPKPQHFGDGTRLSIL.

This sequence joins TRBV4-3 and TRBJ2-7; TRBD2 matches 9 bases. The CDR3 sequence is 16 residues long. The V gene end was trimmed by 1 base and the J gene end by 3 bases; junction bases not matched to a gene: 7. Germline loops: CDR1 LGHNA, CDR2 YSLEER. In DNA form, the CDR3 reads TGCGCCAGCAGCCAAGTTTTCCTAGCGGGACACTACGAGCAGTACTTC. This encodes CASSQVFLAGHYEQYF.

V is TRBV27 and J is TRBJ2-7, with 10 bases identical to TRBD1. Germline V gene data show CDR1 as MNHEY and CDR2 as SMNVEV (reference sequence). The V gene end was trimmed by 8 bases and the J gene end by 2 bases; junction bases not matched to a gene: 6. The CDR3 loop spans 14 amino acids. For the CDR3, the DNA is TGTGCCAGCGGATTCGGACAGGGGGCCTACGAGCAGTACTTC. Translation gives CASGFGQGAYEQYF.

In this sample, this clonotype turned up once. The chain links TRBV12-3 or TRBV12-4 to TRBJ1-1, with D possibly being TRBD1 (5 bases). V was pared by 6 bases and J by 1 base, with 9 bases between. The CDR3 covers 13 residues. CDR3 coding DNA: TGTGCCAGCAGGCCGACAGAGAACACTGAAGCTTTCTTT. It specifies CASRPTENTEAFF.

The V gene is TRBV19, the J gene TRBJ1-2, with D unresolved. The germline V gene encodes CDR1 LNHDA and CDR2 SQIVND (reference sequence). Trimming took off 3 bases at V and 2 bases at J, with 22 bases between the two ends. The CDR3 covers 18 residues. CDR3 region: CASSMYRLTTESNYGYTF. CDR3 in DNA: TGTGCCAGTAGTATGTACAGATTAACTACAGAATCCAACTATGGCTACACCTTC.

The chain employs TRBV20-1 and TRBJ2-7; D tentatively fits TRBD1 or TRBD2 (5 bases each). V was cut by 3 bases and J by 3 bases, with 18 bases left in between. The CDR3 covers 15 residues. Germline loops: CDR1 DFQATT, CDR2 SNEGSKA (reference sequence). CDR3 DNA sequence: TGCAGTGCTAGCGGCCGGGCAGGGAGCGGCTACGAGCAGTACTTC. This sequence encodes CSASGRAGSGYEQYF.

This chain connects TRBV5-4 to TRBJ1-2; TRBD1 is a possible D gene (6 bases). The CDR3 length is 13 residues. CDR1 is SGHNT, CDR2 YYREEE, per germline (reference sequence). The V gene lost 3 bases and the J gene lost 5 bases, with 11 bases spanning the gap. The CDR3 coding sequence is TGTGCCAGCAGCTCCTTGGACAGTTATGGCTACACCTTC. As protein: CASSSLDSYGYTF. The entire variable domain, with the rest obtained from reference TRBV5-4 and TRBJ1-2, is as follows: ETGVTQSPTHLIKTRGQQVTLRCSSQSGHNTVSWYQQALGQGPQFIFQYYREEENGRGNFPPRFSGLQFPNYSSELNVNALELDDSALYLCASSSLDSYGYTFGSGTRLTVV.

The V call is TRBV6-1, the J call TRBJ2-7; the match to TRBD2 covers 8 bases. CDR3 size: 14 residues. J gave up 2 bases and V 6 bases, and 6 bases lay outside the gene matches. In germline, CDR1 is MNHNS, CDR2 SASEGT. The chain's CDR3 is CASSHTSGPYEQYF. Here the CDR3 DNA reads TGTGCCAGCAGCCACACTAGCGGCCCCTACGAGCAGTACTTC.

The chain couples TRBV6-1 to TRBJ1-1; D not certain. V lost 2 bases and J 3 bases, leaving 4 bases between the germline ends. This CDR3 region has 12 residues. Looked up from germline, CDR1 is MNHNS and CDR2 is SASEGT. CDR3 nucleotide sequence: TGTGCCAGCAGTGAATCCCACACTGAAGCTTTCTTT. This codes for CASSESHTEAFF.

The chain is built from TRBV19 and TRBJ1-1; 8 bases map to TRBD1. This CDR3 has 14 amino acids. Germline V CDR1 and CDR2: LNHDA, SQIVND (reference sequence). Trimming took 6 bases from V and 0 from J; bases not matched to a gene: 3. CDR3 DNA sequence: TGTGCCAGTAGCCTACAGGGGGTGAACACTGAAGCTTTCTTT. Translating gives CASSLQGVNTEAFF.

The V and J genes are TRBV19 and TRBJ2-3; D is perhaps TRBD1 or TRBD2 (6 bases each). Germline CDR1 is LNHDA and CDR2 is SQIVND (reference sequence). With 10 bases removed from V and 3 bases from J, the gap between germline ends came to 23 bases. CDR3 size: 16 residues. The CDR3 here is CATQSGFGGTTDTQYF. The CDR3 coding sequence is TGTGCCACACAGAGTGGGTTTGGCGGGACAACAGATACGCAGTATTTT.

This clonotype was recorded once. J is TRBJ1-1 and V is TRBV30; D possibly corresponds to TRBD1 (5 bases). V gave up 3 bases and J gave up 5 bases, with 10 bases separating them. The CDR3 totals 12 residues. Germline CDR1 reads GTSNPN; CDR2 reads SVGIG (reference sequence). CDR3 in amino acids: CAWRVGGTEAFF. CDR3 coding DNA: TGTGCCTGGAGGGTCGGGGGAACTGAAGCTTTCTTT.